Below are 24 T cell receptor beta chains sequenced from a single sample in a study of T cell responses to AZD1222 COVID-19 vaccine (dated by TCRdb to 2020 to 2023). Interpreted using the paper, the time point label stands for: baseline before first vaccination. Libraries were constructed by the immunoSEQ multiplex PCR assay. TCRdb took this table from immuneACCESS and kept in-frame rearrangements with V and J called. Such tables lack part of the clones; where checked against another copy, unresolved V genes explain under half of the gap, and the rest is unexplained. In all, the sample holds around 70,000 clones, and roughly 90% of those were seen once. The ten largest clones take up about 8.2% of the sample. The input for sequencing was peripheral blood, taken on day 0 of AZD1222 vaccination. The origin of the receptors is an adult in good health.

As DNA, the CDR3 is TGCGCCAGCAGCTTCGGGACAGGCGCCTACGAGCAGTACTTC. As protein: CASSFGTGAYEQYF. The chain employs TRBV5-1 and TRBJ2-7, with 8 positions matching TRBD1. The CDR3 has 14 residues. Losses at the gene ends were 2 bases for V and 2 bases for J; bases not matched to a gene: 3. CDR1 is SGHRS and CDR2 is YFSETQ in the germline V gene.

The chain has TRBV7-2 and TRBJ2-1; the match to TRBD1 covers 7 bases. The germline V gene encodes CDR1 SGHTA and CDR2 FQGNSA. Losses at the gene ends were 3 bases for V and 6 bases for J; bases not matched to a gene: 2. This CDR3 region has 13 residues. The CDR3 bases are TGTGCCAGCAGCTTTGACAGGGCCAATGAGCAGTTCTTC. It specifies CASSFDRANEQFF.

V usage is TRBV4-1 and J usage is TRBJ1-2; 9 positions match TRBD1. This CDR3 has 15 amino acids. V shed 0 bases and J 8 bases; nucleotides not matched to a gene: 7. Germline V gene sequence: CDR1 MGHRA, CDR2 YSYEKL. The CDR3 loop reads CASSQDEQGARGYTF. For the CDR3, the DNA is TGCGCCAGCAGCCAAGATGAACAGGGGGCGCGGGGCTACACCTTC.

The rearrangement links TRBV24-1 to TRBJ2-1; D is unresolved. The CDR3 consists of 13 residues. Germline V CDR1 and CDR2: KGHDR, SFDVKD. The V gene lost 1 base and the J gene lost 10 bases, with 10 bases spanning the gap. This chain's CDR3 is CATSDLPTEEQFF. The DNA of the CDR3 is TGTGCCACCAGTGATTTACCGACGGAGGAGCAGTTCTTC.

The chain recombines TRBV28 with TRBJ2-6; possibly TRBD1 for D (6 bases). In germline, CDR1 is MDHEN, CDR2 SYDVKM. This CDR3 has 17 residues. Trimming stripped 6 bases from V and 0 bases from J, with 15 bases between. Written as DNA, the CDR3 is TGTGCCAGCAGCTTTGGGACATCCTTCTCTGGGGCCAACGTCCTGACTTTC. This gives the protein CASSFGTSFSGANVLTF.

V and J are TRBV3-1 (or the pseudogene TRBV3-2) and TRBJ1-5, with D tentatively TRBD1 (6 bases). Germline V CDR1 and CDR2: LGHDT, YNNKEL (reference sequence). Trimming shortened V by 5 bases and J by 0 bases, and 14 bases separated the two germline ends. This CDR3 comprises 16 residues. DNA of the CDR3: TGTGCCAGCAGCGAAGGGACAACTTATAGCAATCAGCCCCAGCATTTT. Its translation: CASSEGTTYSNQPQHF.

A single count supports this clone. The genes are TRBV6-5 and TRBJ2-5; 10 nucleotides agree with TRBD2. V lost 6 bases to trimming and J lost 3 bases; unmatched junction nucleotides: 7. Germline-derived CDR1 and CDR2 are MNHEY and SVGAGI. This CDR3 comprises 15 residues. The CDR3 here is CASSPAGGREETQYF. As DNA, the CDR3 is TGTGCCAGCAGCCCAGCGGGGGGGAGGGAAGAGACCCAGTACTTC.

V is TRBV5-1 and J is TRBJ2-5, with D possibly being TRBD1 (6 bases). CDR3 size: 16 residues. Per the germline V gene, CDR1 is SGHRS and CDR2 is YFSETQ. Trimming removed 3 bases at V and 1 base at J, with 16 bases between. The CDR3 protein is CASSSGPGEGQETQYF. The CDR3 nucleotides read TGCGCCAGCAGCTCAGGGCCAGGGGAAGGCCAAGAGACCCAGTACTTC.

The chain couples TRBV28 to TRBJ1-4, with a weak D call TRBD1 (6 bases). Germline CDR1 and CDR2: MDHEN and SYDVKM. The CDR3 spans 17 residues. The germline V and J ends were trimmed by 2 bases and 0 bases, with 13 bases remaining between them. In DNA, the CDR3 is TGTGCCAGCAGTTTACCTGGGGGCCTTTCAACTAATGAAAAACTGTTTTTT. The encoded protein is CASSLPGGLSTNEKLFF.

This chain uses TRBV21-1 with TRBJ2-3; the table assigns TRBD1, which was not confirmed against the DNA. TRBV21-1 is given as a pseudogene. The CDR3 is 13 amino acids. CDR3 nucleotide sequence: TGTGCCCGAGATATGTGCAGGGAAGGAACGCAGTATTTT. This translates into CARDMCREGTQYF.

This rearrangement joins TRBV2 to TRBJ2-1; TRBD1 matches at 7 bases. The CDR3 consists of 13 residues. The germline CDR1 and CDR2 sequences are SNHLY and FYNNEI. V gave up 7 bases and J gave up 9 bases; unmatched junction bases: 9. CDR3 residues: CASIGGNWGEQFF. The CDR3 bases are TGTGCCAGCATAGGGGGCAATTGGGGTGAGCAGTTCTTC.

This clone occurred once. V and J are TRBV19 and TRBJ1-1; D gene uncertain. The ends were cut back, 1 base at V and 0 bases at J, with 6 bases in the middle. Germline CDR1 and CDR2: LNHDA and SQIVND (reference sequence). This CDR3 is built from 14 residues. CDR3 DNA: TGTGCCAGTAGTATAGGGGGATTGAACACTGAAGCTTTCTTT. Protein: CASSIGGLNTEAFF.

In nucleotides, the CDR3 is TGTGCCAGCATCAAGGGACAGGGGGCAGCCTACGAGCAGTACTTC. It is translated as CASIKGQGAAYEQYF. The chain is built from TRBV6-5 and TRBJ2-7; 12 positions agree with TRBD1. V trimming: 7 bases; J trimming: 2 bases; junction bases outside the gene matches: 6. The germline V gene has CDR1 MNHEY and CDR2 SVGAGI. The CDR3 runs 15 residues.

This rearrangement joins TRBV15 to TRBJ2-7, with 8 bases that match TRBD1. The J segment lost 4 bases and the V segment lost 6 bases, leaving 8 bases of the junction unmatched. This CDR3 spans 14 amino acids. Germline CDR1 LNHNV, CDR2 YYDKDF (reference sequence). The CDR3 spells CATRVDRGAYEQYF. The DNA of the CDR3 is TGTGCCACCAGGGTCGACAGGGGCGCTTACGAGCAGTACTTC.

The gene calls are TRBV24-1 and TRBJ2-3, with unresolved D. CDR3 length: 13 amino acids. V was pared by 3 bases and J by 7 bases, with 10 bases between. CDR1 KGHDR and CDR2 SFDVKD come from the germline V gene. CDR3 residues: CATSDGRVNTQYF. The DNA of the CDR3 is TGTGCCACCAGTGATGGAAGGGTAAATACGCAGTATTTT.

The chain is built from TRBV11-2 and TRBJ2-1; 11 bases fit TRBD2. The germline V gene encodes CDR1 SGHAT and CDR2 FQNNGV. This CDR3 has 14 amino acids. V trimming: 6 bases; J trimming: 7 bases; junction bases outside the gene matches: 5. This chain's CDR3 is CASSIAGGPNEQFF. CDR3 nucleotide sequence: TGTGCCAGCAGTATAGCGGGAGGGCCAAATGAGCAGTTCTTC. Drawing the rest from reference TRBV11-2 and TRBJ2-1, the complete variable domain is EAGVAQSPRYKIIEKRQSVAFWCNPISGHATLYWYQQILGQGPKLLIQFQNNGVVDDSQLPKDRFSAERLKGVDSTLKIQPAKLEDSAVYLCASSIAGGPNEQFFGPGTRLTVL.

The CDR3 spells CASSLAGGPYEQYF. DNA of the CDR3: TGTGCCAGCAGCTTAGCGGGAGGCCCCTACGAGCAGTACTTC. The genes are TRBV2 and TRBJ2-7; 10 nucleotides match TRBD2. V gave up 6 bases and J gave up 2 bases; unmatched junction bases: 4. The CDR3 covers 14 residues. Germline V gene sequence: CDR1 SNHLY, CDR2 FYNNEI.

In the case of this clone: At the DNA level, this CDR3 is encoded by other sequences in the same sample as well. This chain links TRBV6-5 with TRBJ1-6, with D perhaps TRBD1 (5 bases). The CDR3 is 12 residues long. Trimming left V 2 bases short and J 13 bases short, with 9 bases between. Germline V gene lookup returns CDR1 MNHEY and CDR2 SVGAGI. The CDR3 DNA reads TGTGCCAGCAGTTACCGGGGGGGGCCCCTCCACTTT. Translating it yields CASSYRGGPLHF.

The chain is built from TRBV30 and TRBJ1-1; D is undetermined. Per germline, CDR1 GTSNPN and CDR2 SVGIG (reference sequence). This CDR3 has 14 amino acids. V lost 0 bases and J lost 4, with 12 bases in between. The CDR3, as DNA: TGTGCCTGGAGTGTATCTGAGGGTCGCACTGAAGCTTTCTTT. This translates into CAWSVSEGRTEAFF.

The V and J genes are TRBV7-8 and TRBJ1-4, with 8 bases that match TRBD1. Germline values: CDR1 SGHVS, CDR2 FQNEAQ. Losses at the gene ends were 1 base for V and 3 bases for J; bases not matched to a gene: 4. This CDR3 has 16 amino acids. The CDR3 DNA reads TGTGCCAGCAGCTTAGGGGACAGGTGGGCTAATGAAAAACTGTTTTTT. Its translation: CASSLGDRWANEKLFF.

The rearrangement links TRBV27 to TRBJ2-5, with a tentative D call TRBD2 (7 bases). This CDR3 comprises 14 residues. CDR1 and CDR2 from the germline V gene are MNHEY and SMNVEV (reference sequence). The V and J ends lost 5 bases and 4 bases respectively, with 14 bases between them. The CDR3 DNA sequence: TGTGCCAGCAGTCCGGCGGGGGCGGGAGAGACCCAGTACTTC. It codes for CASSPAGAGETQYF.

The genes are TRBV4-3 and TRBJ2-1; a possible D gene is TRBD2 (5 bases). Between the trimmed V and J ends, which lost 3 bases and 4 bases, there was a span of 13 bases. This CDR3 has 15 residues. Looked up from germline, CDR1 is LGHNA and CDR2 is YSLEER. The CDR3, as DNA: TGCGCCAGCAGCCACCGGACTGGAGATTACAATGAGCAGTTCTTC. It specifies CASSHRTGDYNEQFF.

This rearrangement joins TRBV19 to TRBJ2-3; the D is unclear. The germline V and J ends were trimmed by 3 bases and 0 bases, with 4 bases remaining between them. Germline CDR1 and CDR2: LNHDA and SQIVND (reference sequence). This CDR3 spans 13 amino acids. The CDR3 nucleotides read TGTGCCAGTAGTATGCACAGCACAGATACGCAGTATTTT. This translates into CASSMHSTDTQYF.

The table lists this clone with a count of one. V gene TRBV29-1 combines with J gene TRBJ1-2; 8 bases line up with TRBD1. Trimming at V came to 2 bases and at J to 4 bases, leaving 12 bases not matched to a gene. The CDR3 covers 16 residues. Germline assignment: CDR1 SQVTM and CDR2 ANQGSEA. The CDR3 loop is CSVEIPKRQGIYGYTF. CDR3 bases: TGCAGCGTTGAAATCCCAAAGAGACAGGGGATCTATGGCTACACCTTC.